A few counts support the clone carrying this TCR beta chain. The data were obtained in a study of blood T cell repertoires in COVID-19. There are 15 residues in the CDR3. Losses at the gene ends were 0 bases for V and 3 bases for J; bases not matched to a gene: 4. The germline V gene encodes CDR1 SGHDN and CDR2 FVKESK. The data were produced by immunoSEQ multiplex PCR, yet TCRdb's version contains in-frame clones alone and is incomplete. The repertoire holds approximately 90,000 clones, with 75% to 90% as singletons. The specimen was peripheral blood. The clonotype originates from a woman of 80 years or more with acute or convalescent COVID-19. The rearrangement uses TRBV14 and TRBJ2-7; 8 positions match TRBD2. CDR3 loop: CASSQDLAGRYEQYF. CDR3 DNA sequence: TGTGCCAGCAGCCAAGACTTAGCGGGGCGCTACGAGCAGTACTTC.